The sequence of this TCR beta chain was determined in a study of T cell repertoires in cytomegalovirus infection. About the research overall: CMV epitopes, recently identified HLA-C-restricted and well-studied HLA-B-restricted, were used. Public TCR beta signatures provided an indication of both CMV infection and a matching HLA type.

General study results and limits: The study identified carriers of CMV plus the relevant HLA from cumulative public TCR beta family frequency. HLA-C-restricted CMV clonotypes gave the most frequent clonotype in two of eight donors.

To note about this clonotype: Its antigen remains unidentified.

The CDR3 covers 21 residues. Per germline, CDR1 ENHRY and CDR2 SYGVKD. Trimming cost V 6 bases and J 2 bases, with 32 bases left between them. TCRdb reprocessed the reads with MiXCR, giving one entry per CDR3 protein. The table records 600,000 to 700,000 distinct CDR3 sequences, 30% to 40% of them present only once. The material sequenced was cultured PBMCs, taken from culture after CMV antigen stimulation. The chain joins TRBV10-3 to TRBJ2-1; D is perhaps TRBD2 (5 bases). The TCR originated in a human donor in good health (CMV status not recorded). Some clones in this sample may be carry-over from other donors' samples. The CDR3 protein is CAIRDYYLSGFRPDAYNEQFF. The DNA for the CDR3 is TGTGCCATCAGAGACTACTACTTGTCCGGGTTCCGCCCCGACGCCTACAATGAGCAGTTCTTC.